This T cell receptor (beta chain) was sequenced in a study of blood T cell repertoires in COVID-19. Study in general: PBMCs, B-cell-depleted T cells, or T cells provided the cDNA or gDNA that made up the material.

TCRdb's table, derived via immunoSEQ multiplex PCR, lists solely in-frame clones and lacks some. The sample contains some 150,000 clones, approximately 80% of which appear only once. CDR3 length equals 12 residues. In germline, CDR1 is MDHEN, CDR2 SYDVKM. Trimming removed 4 bases from V and 10 bases from J, with 13 bases in between. Sequenced material: peripheral blood. This chain joins TRBV28 and TRBJ2-5; unclear D gene. The sequence derives from a woman aged 40 to 50 with active or convalescent COVID-19. The CDR3 nucleotides are TGTGCCAGCAGTTCTCCCCCGAACATCCAGTACTTC. Translating gives CASSSPPNIQYF.